The clone carrying this TCR beta chain was seen a few times. The antigen remains undetermined. Each CDR3 protein is one row after TCRdb ran MiXCR on the 5' RACE reads. The data hold 280,000 or so distinct CDR3 sequences, with over 7% observed a single time. The data were obtained in a study of T-cell memory formation after mild COVID-19. Study in general: Across donors, TCR clusters were largely donor specific.

Trimming removed 1 base from V and 6 bases from J, with 9 bases in between. The germline V gene encodes CDR1 LGHNA and CDR2 YSLEER. The CDR3 contains 13 residues. Study outcomes and limitations: Prior to infection, memory already included some responding clones, suggesting cross-reactive memory joined. Contracting clones localized mainly to CM and EM when CD4+ and mainly to EMRA when CD8+. Day 15 to 85 contracting clones showed balanced CD4/CD8; day 15 to 37 expanders favored CD4+.

This receptor was obtained from a man aged 18 to 29 who had mild COVID-19 (a few samples of this study predate the infection). Cell type and time point are not known. The sequenced sample was PBMCs or a T cell subset sorted from them (not recorded which). The chain couples TRBV4-3 to TRBJ1-2; D not certain. The DNA for the CDR3 is TGCGCCAGCAGCCAAGGTATTAAAGATGGCTACACCTTC. It is translated as CASSQGIKDGYTF.